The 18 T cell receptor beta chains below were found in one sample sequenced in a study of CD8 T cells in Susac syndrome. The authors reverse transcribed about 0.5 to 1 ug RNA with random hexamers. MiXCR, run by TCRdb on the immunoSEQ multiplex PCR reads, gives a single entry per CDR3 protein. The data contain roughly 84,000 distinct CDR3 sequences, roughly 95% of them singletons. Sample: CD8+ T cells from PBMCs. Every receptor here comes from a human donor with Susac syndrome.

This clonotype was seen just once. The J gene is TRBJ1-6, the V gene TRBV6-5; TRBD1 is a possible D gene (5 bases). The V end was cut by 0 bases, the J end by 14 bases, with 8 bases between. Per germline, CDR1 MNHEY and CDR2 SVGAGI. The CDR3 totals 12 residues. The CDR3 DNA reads TGTGCCAGCAGTTACTCGGGGGGAACCCTCCACTTT. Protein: CASSYSGGTLHF.

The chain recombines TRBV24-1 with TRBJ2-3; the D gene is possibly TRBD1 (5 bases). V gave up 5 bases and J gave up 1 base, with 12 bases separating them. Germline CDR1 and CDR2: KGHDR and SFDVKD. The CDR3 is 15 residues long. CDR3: CATSGASQGTDTQYF. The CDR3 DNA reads TGTGCCACCAGTGGTGCCTCACAGGGCACAGATACGCAGTATTTT.

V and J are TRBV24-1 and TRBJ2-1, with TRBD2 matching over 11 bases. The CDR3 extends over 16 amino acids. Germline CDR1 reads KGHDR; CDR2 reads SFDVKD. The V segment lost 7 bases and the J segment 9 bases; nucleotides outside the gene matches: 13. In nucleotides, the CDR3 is TGTGCCACCAGGGAAGTTAGCGGGGGGGCGTATAGTGAGCAGTTCTTC. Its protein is CATREVSGGAYSEQFF.

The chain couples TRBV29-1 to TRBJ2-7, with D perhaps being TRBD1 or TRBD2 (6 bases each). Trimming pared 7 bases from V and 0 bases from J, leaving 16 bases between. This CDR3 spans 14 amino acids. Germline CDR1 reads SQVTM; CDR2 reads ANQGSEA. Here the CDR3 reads CSASDRRGSYEQYF. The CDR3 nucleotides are TGCAGCGCAAGCGACAGGAGGGGCTCCTACGAGCAGTACTTC.

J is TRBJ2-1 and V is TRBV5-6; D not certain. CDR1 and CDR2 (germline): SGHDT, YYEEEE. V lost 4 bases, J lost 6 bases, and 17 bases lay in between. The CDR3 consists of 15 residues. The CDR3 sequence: CASSPETSPTNEQFF. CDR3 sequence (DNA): TGTGCCAGCAGCCCCGAGACCTCCCCCACCAATGAGCAGTTCTTC.

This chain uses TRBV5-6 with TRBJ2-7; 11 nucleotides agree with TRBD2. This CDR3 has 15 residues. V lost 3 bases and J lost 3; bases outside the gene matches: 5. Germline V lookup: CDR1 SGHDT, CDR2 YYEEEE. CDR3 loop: CASSWGTSGFYEQYF. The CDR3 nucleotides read TGTGCCAGCAGCTGGGGGACTAGCGGATTCTACGAGCAGTACTTC.

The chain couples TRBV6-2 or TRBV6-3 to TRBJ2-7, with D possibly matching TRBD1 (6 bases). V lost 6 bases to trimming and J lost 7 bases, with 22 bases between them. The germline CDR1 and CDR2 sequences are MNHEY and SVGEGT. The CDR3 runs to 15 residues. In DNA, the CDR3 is TGTGCCAGCAGGCGACCGGGACAACGGCTCTGGGAGCAGTACTTC. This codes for CASRRPGQRLWEQYF.

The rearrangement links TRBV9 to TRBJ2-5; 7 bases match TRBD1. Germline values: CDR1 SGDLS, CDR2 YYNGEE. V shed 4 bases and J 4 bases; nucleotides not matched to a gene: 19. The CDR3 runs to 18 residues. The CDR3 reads CASSHPLNQDRVRETQYF. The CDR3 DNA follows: TGTGCCAGCAGCCATCCCCTCAATCAAGACAGGGTGAGAGAGACCCAGTACTTC.

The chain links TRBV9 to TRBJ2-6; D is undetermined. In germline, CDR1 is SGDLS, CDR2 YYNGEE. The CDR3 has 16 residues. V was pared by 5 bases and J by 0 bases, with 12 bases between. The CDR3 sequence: CASRGRKTSGANVLTF. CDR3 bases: TGTGCCAGCAGGGGAAGGAAAACCTCTGGGGCCAACGTCCTGACTTTC.

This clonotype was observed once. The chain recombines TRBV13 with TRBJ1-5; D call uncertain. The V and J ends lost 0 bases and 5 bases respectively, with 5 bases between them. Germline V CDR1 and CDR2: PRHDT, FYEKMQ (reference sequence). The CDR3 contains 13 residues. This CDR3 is CASSLGVDQPQHF. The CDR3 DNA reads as TGTGCCAGCAGCTTAGGAGTTGATCAGCCCCAGCATTTT.

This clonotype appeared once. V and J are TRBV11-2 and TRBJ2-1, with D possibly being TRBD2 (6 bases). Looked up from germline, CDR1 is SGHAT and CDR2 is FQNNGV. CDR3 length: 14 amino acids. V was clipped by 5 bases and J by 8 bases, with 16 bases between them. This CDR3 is CASSVGGRTDEQFF. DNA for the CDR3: TGTGCCAGCAGCGTGGGAGGCCGGACGGATGAGCAGTTCTTC. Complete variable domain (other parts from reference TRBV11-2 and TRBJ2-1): EAGVAQSPRYKIIEKRQSVAFWCNPISGHATLYWYQQILGQGPKLLIQFQNNGVVDDSQLPKDRFSAERLKGVDSTLKIQPAKLEDSAVYLCASSVGGRTDEQFFGPGTRLTVL.

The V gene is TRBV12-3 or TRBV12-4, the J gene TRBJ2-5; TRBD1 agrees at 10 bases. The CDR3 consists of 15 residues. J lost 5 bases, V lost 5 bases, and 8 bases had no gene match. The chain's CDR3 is CASSHKDRGPETQYF. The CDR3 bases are TGTGCCAGCAGTCATAAAGACAGGGGGCCCGAGACCCAGTACTTC.

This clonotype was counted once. CDR3 in DNA: TGCAGTGCTGGACTAGCGGGGGGTCTCGCTAAACCAGATACGCAGTATTTT. It specifies CSAGLAGGLAKPDTQYF. V gene TRBV20-1 combines with J gene TRBJ2-3; 14 bases are shared with TRBD2. With 5 bases clipped from V and 4 bases from J, the junction kept 11 bases outside the gene matches. The CDR3 sequence is 17 residues long. Looked up from germline, CDR1 is DFQATT and CDR2 is SNEGSKA (reference sequence).

CDR3 nucleotides: TGTGCCAGCGAGATTGGGGGGGGCTCAAGGAACACCATATATTTT. Amino acid sequence: CASEIGGGSRNTIYF. This rearrangement joins TRBV28 to TRBJ1-3; D is possibly TRBD1 (6 bases). CDR3 size: 15 residues. Germline CDR1 MDHEN, CDR2 SYDVKM. Deletions cut 8 bases from V and 7 bases from J, with 21 bases between.

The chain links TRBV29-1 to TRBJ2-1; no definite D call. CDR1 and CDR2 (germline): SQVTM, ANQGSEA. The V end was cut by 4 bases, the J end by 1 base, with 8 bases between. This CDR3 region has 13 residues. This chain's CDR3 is CSVGWESYNEQFF. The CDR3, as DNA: TGCAGCGTTGGATGGGAATCCTACAATGAGCAGTTCTTC.

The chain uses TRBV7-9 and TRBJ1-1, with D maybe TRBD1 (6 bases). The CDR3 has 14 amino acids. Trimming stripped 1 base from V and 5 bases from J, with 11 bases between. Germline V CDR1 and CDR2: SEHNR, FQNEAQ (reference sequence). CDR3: CASSLGGGRTEAFF. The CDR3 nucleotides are TGTGCCAGCAGCTTAGGTGGGGGCAGGACTGAAGCTTTCTTT.

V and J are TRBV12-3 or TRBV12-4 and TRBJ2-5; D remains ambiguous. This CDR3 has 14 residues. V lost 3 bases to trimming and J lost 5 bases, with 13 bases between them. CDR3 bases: TGTGCCAGCAGTTTGTGGACGTTCTATGAGACCCAGTACTTC. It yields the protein CASSLWTFYETQYF.

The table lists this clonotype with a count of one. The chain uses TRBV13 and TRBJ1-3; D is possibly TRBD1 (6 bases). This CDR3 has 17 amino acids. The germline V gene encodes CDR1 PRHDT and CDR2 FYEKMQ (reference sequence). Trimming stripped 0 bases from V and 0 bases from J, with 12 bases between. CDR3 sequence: CASSLGQGGYSGNTIYF. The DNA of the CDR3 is TGTGCCAGCAGCTTAGGACAGGGAGGTTACTCTGGAAACACCATATATTTT.